This T cell receptor (beta chain) is from a study of blood T cell repertoires in COVID-19. Study-wide background: From the United States, Italy and Spain came samples of acute and convalescent COVID-19. T cells, B-cell-depleted T cells, or PBMCs provided the cDNA or gDNA that served as material.

Authors' analysis steps: The authors estimated nucleated cell counts from reference gene primer amplification. Some clones are missing from TCRdb's copy, which holds only in-frame ones; the method was immunoSEQ multiplex PCR. V and J calls and clone size are those listed in that table; D and trimming were worked out from the DNA. Among under 85,000 clones listed, almost 85% were seen once. Trimming at V came to 3 bases and at J to 5 bases, leaving 12 bases not matched to a gene. This CDR3 has 18 residues. Germline-derived CDR1 and CDR2 are SGHRS and YFSETQ. This chain links TRBV5-1 with TRBJ1-6; 9 bases match TRBD1. This clonotype was sampled from a human donor in a cohort sampled during active COVID-19. Sequencing was performed on peripheral blood. The CDR3: CASSSAGTGFSDNSPLHF. CDR3 in DNA: TGCGCCAGCAGCTCCGCCGGGACAGGGTTCTCGGATAATTCACCCCTCCACTTT.